Given below is one T cell receptor beta chain in context. The protocol was immunoSEQ multiplex PCR, while the TCRdb copy is restricted to in-frame clones and leaves out a portion. Of tens of thousands of clones in the sample, 70% to 90% were seen once. This record belongs to a study of blood T cell repertoires in COVID-19. Whole-study context: COVID-19 samples collected from the United States, Italy and Spain covered acute and convalescent phases.

The CDR3 is 14 amino acids. Germline V gene data show CDR1 as SGHTA and CDR2 as FQGNSA. V dropped 1 base and J dropped 4 bases, with 8 bases sitting between them. Source material: peripheral blood. This sequence was found in a human donor in a cohort sampled during active COVID-19. The chain is built from TRBV7-2 and TRBJ1-5; D call uncertain. CDR3 in amino acids: CASSLESSNQPQHF. Written as DNA, the CDR3 is TGTGCCAGCAGCTTAGAAAGCTCGAATCAGCCCCAGCATTTT.